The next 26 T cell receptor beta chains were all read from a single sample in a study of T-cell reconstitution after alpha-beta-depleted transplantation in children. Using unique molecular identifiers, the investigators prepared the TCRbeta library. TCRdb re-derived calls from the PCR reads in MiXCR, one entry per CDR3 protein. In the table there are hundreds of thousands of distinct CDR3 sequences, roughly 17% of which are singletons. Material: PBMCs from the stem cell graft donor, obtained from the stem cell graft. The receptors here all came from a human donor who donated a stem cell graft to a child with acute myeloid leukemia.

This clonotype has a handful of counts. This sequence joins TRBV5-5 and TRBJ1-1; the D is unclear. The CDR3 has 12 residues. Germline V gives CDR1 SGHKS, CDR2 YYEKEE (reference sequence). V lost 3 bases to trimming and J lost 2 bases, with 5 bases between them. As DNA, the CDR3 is TGTGCCAGCAGCTACGCAAACACTGAAGCTTTCTTT. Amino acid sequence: CASSYANTEAFF.

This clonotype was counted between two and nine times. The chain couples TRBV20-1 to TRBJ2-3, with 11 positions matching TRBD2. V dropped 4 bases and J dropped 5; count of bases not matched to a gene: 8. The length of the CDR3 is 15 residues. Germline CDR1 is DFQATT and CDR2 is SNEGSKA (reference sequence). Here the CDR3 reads CSATGTSGYGDTQYF. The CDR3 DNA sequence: TGCAGTGCTACCGGGACTAGCGGATATGGAGATACGCAGTATTTT.

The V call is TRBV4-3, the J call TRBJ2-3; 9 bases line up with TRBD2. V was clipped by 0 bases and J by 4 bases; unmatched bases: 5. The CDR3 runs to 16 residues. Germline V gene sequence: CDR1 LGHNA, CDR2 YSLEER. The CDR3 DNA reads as TGCGCCAGCAGCCAAGATCCAGCGGGGGGCGCAGATACGCAGTATTTT. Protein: CASSQDPAGGADTQYF.

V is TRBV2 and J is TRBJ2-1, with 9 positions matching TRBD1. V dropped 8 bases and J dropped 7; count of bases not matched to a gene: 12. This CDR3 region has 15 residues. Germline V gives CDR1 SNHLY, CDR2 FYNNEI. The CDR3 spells CASVRNTGGSNEQFF. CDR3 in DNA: TGTGCCAGCGTTCGGAACACAGGGGGCTCAAATGAGCAGTTCTTC. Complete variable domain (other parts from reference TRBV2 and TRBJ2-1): EPEVTQTPSHQVTQMGQEVILRCVPISNHLYFYWYRQILGQKVEFLVSFYNNEISEKSEIFDDQFSVERPDGSNFTLKIRSTKLEDSAMYFCASVRNTGGSNEQFFGPGTRLTVL.

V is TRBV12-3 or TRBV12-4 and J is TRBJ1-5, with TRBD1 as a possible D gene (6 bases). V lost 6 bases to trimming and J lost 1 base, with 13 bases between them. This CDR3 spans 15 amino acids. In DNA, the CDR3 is TGTGCCAGCAGCCGCCAGGGGTTCAGCAATCAGCCCCAGCATTTT. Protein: CASSRQGFSNQPQHF.

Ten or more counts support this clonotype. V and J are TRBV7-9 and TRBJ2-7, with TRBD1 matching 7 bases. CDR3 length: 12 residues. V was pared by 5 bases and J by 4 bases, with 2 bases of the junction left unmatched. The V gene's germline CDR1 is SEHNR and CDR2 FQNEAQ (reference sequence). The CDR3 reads CASSMTGYEQYV. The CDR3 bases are TGTGCCAGCAGCATGACAGGGTACGAGCAGTACGTC.

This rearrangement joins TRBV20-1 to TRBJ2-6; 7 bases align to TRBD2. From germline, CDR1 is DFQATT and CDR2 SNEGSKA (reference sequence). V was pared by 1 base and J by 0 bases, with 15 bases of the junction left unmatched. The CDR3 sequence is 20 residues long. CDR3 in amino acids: CSARVFTGGAFYSGANVLTF. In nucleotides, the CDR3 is TGCAGTGCTAGAGTCTTTACGGGGGGTGCCTTCTACTCTGGGGCCAACGTCCTGACTTTC.

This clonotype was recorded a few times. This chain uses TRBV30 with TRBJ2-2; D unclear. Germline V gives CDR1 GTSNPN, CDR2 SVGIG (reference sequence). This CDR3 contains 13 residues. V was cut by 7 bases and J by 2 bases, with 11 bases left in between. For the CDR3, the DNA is TGTGCCTACCGGGCAACAAACACCGGGGAGCTGTTTTTT. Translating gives CAYRATNTGELFF. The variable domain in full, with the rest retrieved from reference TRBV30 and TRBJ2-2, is SQTIHQWPATLVQPVGSPLSLECTVEGTSNPNLYWYRQAAGRGLQLLFYSVGIGQISSEVPQNLSASRPQDRQFILSSKKLLLSDSGFYLCAYRATNTGELFFGEGSRLTVL.

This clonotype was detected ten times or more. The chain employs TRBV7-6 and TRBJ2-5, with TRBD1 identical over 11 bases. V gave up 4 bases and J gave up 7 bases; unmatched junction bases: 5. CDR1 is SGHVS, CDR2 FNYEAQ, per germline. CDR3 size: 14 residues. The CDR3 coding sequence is TGTGCCAGCAGCTCCCGGACAGGGGGCGCGACCCAGTACTTC. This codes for CASSSRTGGATQYF.

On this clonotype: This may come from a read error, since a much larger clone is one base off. The CDR3 is CAIWPDGNYGYTF. For the CDR3, the DNA is TGTGCCATCTGGCCCGACGGTAACTATGGCTACACCTTC. The J gene is TRBJ1-2, the V gene TRBV10-3; no reliable D call. The germline V gene has CDR1 ENHRY and CDR2 SYGVKD. CDR3 length: 13 amino acids. V shed 8 bases and J shed 1 base, with 11 bases lying between them.

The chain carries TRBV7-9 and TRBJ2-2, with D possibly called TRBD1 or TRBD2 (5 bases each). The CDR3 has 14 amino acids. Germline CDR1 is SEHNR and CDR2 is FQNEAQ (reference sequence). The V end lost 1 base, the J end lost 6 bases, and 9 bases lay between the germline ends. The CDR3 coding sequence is TGTGCCAGCAGCTTAGGCAGGGACGCCGGGGAGCTGTTTTTT. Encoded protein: CASSLGRDAGELFF.

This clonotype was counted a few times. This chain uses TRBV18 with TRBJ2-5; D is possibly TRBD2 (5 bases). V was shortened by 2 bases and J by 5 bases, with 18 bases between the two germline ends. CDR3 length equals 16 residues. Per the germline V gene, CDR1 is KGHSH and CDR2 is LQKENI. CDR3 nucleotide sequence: TGTGCCAGCTCACCATCTAGCCCCATCACGGGGGAGACCCAGTACTTC. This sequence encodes CASSPSSPITGETQYF.

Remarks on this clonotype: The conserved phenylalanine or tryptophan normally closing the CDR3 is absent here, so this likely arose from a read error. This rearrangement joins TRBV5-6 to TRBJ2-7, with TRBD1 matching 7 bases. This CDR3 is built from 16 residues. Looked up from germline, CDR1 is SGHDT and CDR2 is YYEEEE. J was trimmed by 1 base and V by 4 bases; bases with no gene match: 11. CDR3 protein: CASSAADRVRSYEQYI. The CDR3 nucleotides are TGTGCCAGCAGCGCGGCCGACAGGGTGCGATCCTACGAGCAGTACATC.

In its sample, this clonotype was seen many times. The CDR3 spells CASRSGGRNEKLFF. CDR3 coding DNA: TGTGCCAGCAGGTCGGGAGGGAGGAATGAAAAACTGTTTTTT. This chain uses TRBV12-3 or TRBV12-4 with TRBJ1-4; D is undetermined. Between the trimmed V and J ends, which lost 6 bases and 5 bases, there was a span of 13 bases. This CDR3 is built from 14 residues.

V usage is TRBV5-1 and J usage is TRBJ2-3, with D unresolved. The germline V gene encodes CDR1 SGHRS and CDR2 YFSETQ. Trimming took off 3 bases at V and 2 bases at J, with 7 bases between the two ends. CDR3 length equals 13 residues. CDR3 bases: TGCGCCAGCAGCTCGGCCCCCACAGATACGCAGTATTTT. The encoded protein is CASSSAPTDTQYF. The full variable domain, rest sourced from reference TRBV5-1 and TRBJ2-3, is KAGVTQTPRYLIKTRGQQVTLSCSPISGHRSVSWYQQTPGQGLQFLFEYFSETQRNKGNFPGRFSGRQFSNSRSEMNVSTLELGDSALYLCASSSAPTDTQYFGPGTRLTVL.

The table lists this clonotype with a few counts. DNA of the CDR3: TGTGCCAGCAGTCCAGAGAATGCTGGGGCCAACGTCCTGACTTTC. Residues: CASSPENAGANVLTF. This chain connects TRBV11-1 to TRBJ2-6; D gene ambiguous. The V end was cut by 6 bases, the J end by 2 bases, with 11 bases between. CDR1 and CDR2 from the germline V gene are SGHAT and FQDESV (reference sequence). The CDR3 extends over 15 amino acids.

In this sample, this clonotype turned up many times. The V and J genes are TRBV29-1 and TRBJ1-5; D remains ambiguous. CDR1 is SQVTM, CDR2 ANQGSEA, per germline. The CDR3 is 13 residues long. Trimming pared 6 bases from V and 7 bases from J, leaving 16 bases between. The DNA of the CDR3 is TGCAGCGTCCAGACGGTCCGAGGACAGCCCCAGCATTTT. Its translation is CSVQTVRGQPQHF.

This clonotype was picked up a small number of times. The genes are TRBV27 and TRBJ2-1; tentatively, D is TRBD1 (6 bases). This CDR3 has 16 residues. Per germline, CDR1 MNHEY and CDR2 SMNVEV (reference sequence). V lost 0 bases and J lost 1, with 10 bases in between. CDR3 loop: CASSLSVQGSYNEQFF. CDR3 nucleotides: TGTGCCAGCAGTTTATCAGTACAGGGTTCCTACAATGAGCAGTTCTTC.

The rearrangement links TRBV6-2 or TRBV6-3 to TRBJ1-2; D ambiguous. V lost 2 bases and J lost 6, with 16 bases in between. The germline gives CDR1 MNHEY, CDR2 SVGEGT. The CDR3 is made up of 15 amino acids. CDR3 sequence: CASSYDPAERNGYTF. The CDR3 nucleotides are TGTGCCAGCAGTTACGATCCAGCTGAGAGGAATGGCTACACCTTC.

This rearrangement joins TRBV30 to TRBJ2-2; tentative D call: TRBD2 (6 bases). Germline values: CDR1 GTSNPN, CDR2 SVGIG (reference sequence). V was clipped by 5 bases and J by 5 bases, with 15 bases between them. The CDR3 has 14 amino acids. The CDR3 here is CAWDGSGITGELFF. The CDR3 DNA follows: TGTGCCTGGGACGGGAGTGGGATAACCGGGGAGCTGTTTTTT.

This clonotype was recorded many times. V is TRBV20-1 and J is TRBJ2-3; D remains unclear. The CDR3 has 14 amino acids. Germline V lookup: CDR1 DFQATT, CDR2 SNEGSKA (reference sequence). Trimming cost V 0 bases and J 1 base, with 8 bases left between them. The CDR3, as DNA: TGCAGTGCTAGAGATGGTGGGGGCACAGATACGCAGTATTTT. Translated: CSARDGGGTDTQYF.

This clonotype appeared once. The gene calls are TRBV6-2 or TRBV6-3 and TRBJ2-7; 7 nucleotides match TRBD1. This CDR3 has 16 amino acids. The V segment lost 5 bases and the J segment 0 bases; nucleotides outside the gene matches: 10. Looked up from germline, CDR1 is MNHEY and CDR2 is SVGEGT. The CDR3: CASSAYGTVFSYEQYF. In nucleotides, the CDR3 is TGTGCCAGCAGTGCCTACGGGACAGTTTTCTCCTACGAGCAGTACTTC.

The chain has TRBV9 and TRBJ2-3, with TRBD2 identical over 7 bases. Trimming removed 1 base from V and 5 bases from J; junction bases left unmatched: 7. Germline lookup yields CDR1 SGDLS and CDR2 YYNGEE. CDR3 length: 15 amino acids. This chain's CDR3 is CASSVSGTTVDTQYF. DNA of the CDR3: TGTGCCAGCAGCGTAAGTGGGACTACAGTAGATACGCAGTATTTT.

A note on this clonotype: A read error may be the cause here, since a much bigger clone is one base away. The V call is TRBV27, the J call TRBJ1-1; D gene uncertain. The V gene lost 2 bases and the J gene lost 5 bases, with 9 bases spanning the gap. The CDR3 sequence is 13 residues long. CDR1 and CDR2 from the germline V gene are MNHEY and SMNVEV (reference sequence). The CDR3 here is CASSLAQTTEAFF. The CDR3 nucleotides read TGTGCCAGCAGTTTAGCACAGACGACTGAAGCTTTCTTT.

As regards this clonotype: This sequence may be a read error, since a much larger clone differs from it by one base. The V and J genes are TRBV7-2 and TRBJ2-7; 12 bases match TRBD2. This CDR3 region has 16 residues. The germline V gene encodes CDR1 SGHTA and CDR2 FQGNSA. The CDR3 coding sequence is TGTCCCAGCAGCCAGGGACTAGCGGGTCTACTCTACGAGCAGTACTTC. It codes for CPSSQGLAGLLYEQYF.

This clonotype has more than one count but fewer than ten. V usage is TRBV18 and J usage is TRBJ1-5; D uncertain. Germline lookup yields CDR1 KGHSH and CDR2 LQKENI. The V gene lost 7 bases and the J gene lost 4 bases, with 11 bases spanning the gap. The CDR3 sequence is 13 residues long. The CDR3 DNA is TGTGCCAGCTTCGGGGAAGTTAATCAGCCCCAGCATTTT. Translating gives CASFGEVNQPQHF.